This TCR beta chain was sequenced for a study of cytomegalovirus exposure and HLA in healthy donors. Germline V gene sequence: CDR1 SGHDT, CDR2 YYEEEE. The CDR3 runs to 16 residues. V was clipped by 0 bases and J by 2 bases; unmatched bases: 3. 13 Jbeta primers and 60 Vbeta primers were used for the PCR. Using immunoSEQ multiplex PCR, the repertoire was profiled, and TCRdb retains in-frame clones only, with some absent. The sample records 110,000 to 150,000 clones, roughly 80% being singletons. The sample consisted of PBMCs. This receptor was taken from a male donor in good health and CMV-seronegative. The chain couples TRBV5-6 to TRBJ2-2, with 8 bases that match TRBD1. The CDR3 nucleotides read TGTGCCAGCAGCTTGGCACAGGGGGGCAACACCGGGGAGCTGTTTTTT. Translation gives CASSLAQGGNTGELFF.